The text below deals with one T cell receptor beta chain. Those enrolled in Seattle joined during active infection and were followed longitudinally afterward. Per the authors' pipeline: Amplifying reference gene primers gave estimates of nucleated cell counts. Some clones are missing from TCRdb's copy, which holds only in-frame ones; the method was immunoSEQ multiplex PCR. The D gene and trimming were derived from the DNA, and the V and J assignments and clone size from that table. The sample holds 250,000 to 300,000 clones, approximately 86% seen once. The sample belongs to a study of blood T cell repertoires in COVID-19. Across the study: Acute and convalescent COVID-19 samples came from the United States, Italy and Spain. T cells, B-cell-depleted T cells, or PBMCs provided the cDNA or gDNA that served as material.

V was trimmed by 0 bases and J by 8 bases, leaving 14 bases between them. This CDR3 contains 15 residues. In germline, CDR1 is SGHNT, CDR2 YYREEE (reference sequence). The J gene is TRBJ1-4, the V gene TRBV5-4; D is perhaps TRBD1 (6 bases). The sample taken for sequencing was peripheral blood. The TCR comes from a woman aged 70 to 79 with COVID-19, enrolled during active disease. DNA of the CDR3: TGTGCCAGCAGCTTGGTGGGCAGGGGTGAGGAAAAACTGTTTTTT. Protein sequence: CASSLVGRGEEKLFF.